This T cell receptor (beta chain) was identified in a study of blood T cell repertoires in COVID-19. Overall study: Material from acute and convalescent COVID-19 was sourced from the United States, Italy and Spain. Sources were T cells, B-cell-depleted T cells, or PBMCs; the material itself was cDNA or gDNA.

This clone was observed once. The CDR3 length is 12 residues. V was cut by 1 base and J by 3 bases, with 3 bases left in between. Authors' methods: Reference gene primer amplification gave estimated nucleated cell counts. Libraries were prepared by immunoSEQ multiplex PCR; TCRdb keeps only in-frame clonotypes and omits some of them. Clone size and the V and J calls come from that table; the DNA yielded D and trimming. The data contain a few hundred thousand clones, around 83% of them singletons. Sample: peripheral blood. The clonotype comes from a woman between 45 and 65 years old with acute or convalescent COVID-19. The chain combines TRBV12-3 or TRBV12-4 with TRBJ1-1; no definite D call. Here the CDR3 DNA reads TGTGCCAGCAGTTTAGACTACACTGAAGCTTTCTTT. It encodes CASSLDYTEAFF.